This entry lists 5 T cell receptor beta chains sequenced from one sample in a study of T-cell reconstitution after alpha-beta-depleted transplantation in children. Unique molecular identifiers were incorporated during preparation of the TCRbeta library. TCRdb passed the PCR reads through MiXCR, listing each CDR3 protein once. The repertoire consists of approximately 130,000 distinct CDR3 sequences, with roughly 10% occurring once and the leading ten covering approximately 25%. The sequences come from PBMCs, mostly from graft donor cells, collected 180 days after TCRalphabeta/CD19-depleted stem cell transplant. The receptors here all came from a girl under three years old who had a stem cell transplant for combined immunodeficiency, so the T cells may come from the graft donor.

The V and J genes are TRBV5-1 and TRBJ2-2; D not certain. The CDR3 is made up of 15 amino acids. V lost 6 bases to trimming and J lost 0 bases, with 12 bases between them. Germline CDR1 SGHRS, CDR2 YFSETQ. The CDR3 sequence is CASTLRTANTGELFF. The CDR3, as DNA: TGCGCCAGCACCCTCCGGACGGCGAACACCGGGGAGCTGTTTTTT.

The chain joins TRBV10-3 to TRBJ2-1; 8 positions match TRBD1. The CDR3 extends over 15 amino acids. The germline gives CDR1 ENHRY, CDR2 SYGVKD. V was clipped by 4 bases and J by 5 bases; unmatched bases: 7. CDR3: CAISGRQGSHNEQFF. CDR3 DNA: TGTGCCATCAGTGGACGACAGGGGAGCCACAATGAGCAGTTCTTC.

This clonotype turned up a few times. The chain joins TRBV12-3 or TRBV12-4 to TRBJ2-3; 7 bases agree with TRBD2. This CDR3 has 14 amino acids. The J segment lost 1 base and the V segment lost 7 bases, leaving 5 bases of the junction unmatched. In DNA form, the CDR3 reads TGTGCCAGCACCATGAGCGGGGGCACAGATACGCAGTATTTT. It codes for CASTMSGGTDTQYF.

This clonotype was counted only a few times. This chain uses TRBV7-2 with TRBJ1-6, with D possibly being TRBD1 (5 bases). Between the trimmed V and J ends, which lost 5 bases and 14 bases, there was a span of 22 bases. Looked up from germline, CDR1 is SGHTA and CDR2 is FQGNSA. The CDR3 covers 15 residues. CDR3 residues: CASSPTGARNWALHF. The CDR3 region has the DNA TGTGCCAGCAGCCCCACTGGGGCGCGTAATTGGGCCCTCCACTTT. Full variable domain (rest looked up from reference TRBV7-2 and TRBJ1-6): GAGVSQSPSNKVTEKGKDVELRCDPISGHTALYWYRQSLGQGLEFLIYFQGNSAPDKSGLPSDRFSAERTGGSVSTLTIQRTQQEDSAVYLCASSPTGARNWALHFGNGTRLTVT.

The chain has TRBV12-3 or TRBV12-4 and TRBJ2-3; 9 bases are a match to TRBD2. This CDR3 has 14 residues. The V segment lost 6 bases and the J segment 6 bases; nucleotides outside the gene matches: 7. In DNA, the CDR3 is TGTGCCAGCAGGATGACTAGCGGTGGGGATACGCAGTATTTT. Protein sequence: CASRMTSGGDTQYF.